Sequencing of this TCR beta chain was carried out in a study of cytomegalovirus exposure and HLA in healthy donors. General observations from the study: According to a later analysis, donors in an Asian-associated ancestry cluster reportedly had fewer N-insertions than the roughly 640-donor mean.

With V trimmed by 0 bases and J by 5 bases, 9 bases remained unmatched. CDR3 length equals 16 residues. The germline gives CDR1 SGHRS, CDR2 YFSETQ. As to this clone: Its antigen remains unknown.

Use of 60 Vbeta and 13 Jbeta primers characterized the PCR. Here immunoSEQ multiplex PCR was the method, and the copy in TCRdb shows in-frame clones only, minus some. The sample lists 150,000 or so clones, approximately 88% occurring once. Sequenced material: PBMCs. The receptor comes from a boy aged 2-9 years in good health and CMV-seronegative. The gene calls are TRBV5-1 and TRBJ2-5, with 8 bases fitting TRBD2. The CDR3: CASSLGLAGPPETQYF. CDR3 in DNA: TGCGCCAGCAGCTTGGGGCTAGCGGGTCCCCCCGAGACCCAGTACTTC.